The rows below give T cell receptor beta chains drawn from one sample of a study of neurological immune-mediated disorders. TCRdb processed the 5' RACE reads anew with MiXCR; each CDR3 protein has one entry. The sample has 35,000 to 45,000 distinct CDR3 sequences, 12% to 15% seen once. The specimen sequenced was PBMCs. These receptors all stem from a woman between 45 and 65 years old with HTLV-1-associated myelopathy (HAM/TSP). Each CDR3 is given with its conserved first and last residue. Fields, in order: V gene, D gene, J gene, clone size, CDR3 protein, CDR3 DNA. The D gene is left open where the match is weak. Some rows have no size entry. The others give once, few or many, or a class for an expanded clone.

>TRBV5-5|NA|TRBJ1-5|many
CASSLTPGQLISNQPQHF
TGTGCCAGCAGCTTAACCCCGGGACAACTCATCAGCAATCAGCCCCAGCATTTT
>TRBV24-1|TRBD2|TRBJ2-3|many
CATGGITDTQYF
TGTGCCACGGGGGGGATCACAGATACGCAGTATTTT
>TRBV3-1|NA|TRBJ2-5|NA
CASSQGAGTTQSF
TGTGCCAGCAGCCAAGGGGCTGGTACGACCCAGTCCTTC
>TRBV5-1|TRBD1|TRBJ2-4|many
CASGGSGTGRDIQYF
TGCGCCAGCGGCGGTTCCGGGACAGGGAGGGACATTCAGTACTTC
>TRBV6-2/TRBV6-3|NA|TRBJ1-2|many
CASTRQDLGYGYTF
TGTGCCAGCACCCGACAGGACCTCGGATATGGCTACACCTTC
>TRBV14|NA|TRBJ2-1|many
CASSRLGGPDYNEQSF
TGTGCCAGCAGCCGCCTGGGGGGGCCCGACTACAATGAGCAGTCCTTC
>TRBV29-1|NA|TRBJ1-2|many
CSVGGQDYGYTF
TGCAGCGTGGGGGGCCAGGACTATGGCTACACCTTC
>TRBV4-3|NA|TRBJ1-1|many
CASSMDRNTEAFF
TGCGCCAGCAGCATGGACCGTAACACTGAAGCTTTCTTT
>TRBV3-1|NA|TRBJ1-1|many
CASSHESRGMITEAFF
TGTGCCAGCAGCCACGAATCCAGGGGAATGATCACTGAAGCTTTCTTT
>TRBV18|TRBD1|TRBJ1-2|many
CASSGQGAPGYTF
TGTGCCAGCTCGGGACAGGGGGCGCCTGGCTACACCTTC
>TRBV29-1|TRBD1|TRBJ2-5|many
CSVGGTGKETQYF
TGCAGCGTTGGAGGGACAGGGAAAGAGACCCAGTACTTC
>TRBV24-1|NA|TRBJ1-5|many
CATSDWGDDQPQHF
TGTGCCACCAGTGACTGGGGGGACGATCAGCCCCAGCATTTT
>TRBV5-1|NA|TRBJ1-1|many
CASSADRNTEAFF
TGCGCCAGCAGCGCGGACAGGAACACTGAAGCTTTCTTT
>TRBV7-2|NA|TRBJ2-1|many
CASRSAGATNEQFF
TGTGCCAGTCGGAGTGCGGGGGCGACCAATGAGCAGTTCTTC
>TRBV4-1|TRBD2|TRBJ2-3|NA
CASSQDWASGGTDTQYF
TGCGCCAGCAGCCAAGATTGGGCTAGCGGGGGCACAGATACGCAGTATTTT
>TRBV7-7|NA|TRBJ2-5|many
CASSARDTQETQYF
TGTGCCAGCAGCGCCCGGGACACCCAAGAGACCCAGTACTTC
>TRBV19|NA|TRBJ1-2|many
CASSIAPEYGYTF
TGTGCCAGTAGTATAGCCCCAGAGTATGGCTACACCTTC
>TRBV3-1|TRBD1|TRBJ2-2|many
CASSRLGQGRARTGELFF
TGTGCCAGCAGCCGCCTGGGACAGGGAAGAGCGAGGACCGGGGAGCTGTTTTTT
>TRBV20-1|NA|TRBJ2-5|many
CSASRGDWDFQETQYF
TGCAGTGCTAGCCGAGGGGACTGGGACTTCCAAGAGACCCAGTACTTC
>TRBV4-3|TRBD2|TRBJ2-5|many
CASSQDIAGGRETQYF
TGCGCCAGCAGCCAAGATATAGCGGGGGGCAGAGAGACCCAGTACTTC
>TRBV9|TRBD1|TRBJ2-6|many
CASSPRGQGMGANVLTF
TGTGCCAGCAGCCCGCGGGGACAGGGGATGGGGGCCAACGTCCTGACTTTC
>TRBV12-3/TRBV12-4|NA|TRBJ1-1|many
CASSPRVNTEAFF
TGTGCCAGCAGTCCGAGAGTGAACACTGAAGCTTTCTTT
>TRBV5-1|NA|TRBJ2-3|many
CASSLGQPDTQYF
TGCGCCAGCAGCTTGGGACAGCCCGATACGCAGTATTTT
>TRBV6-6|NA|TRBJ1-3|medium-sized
CASIDRASGNTIYF
TGTGCCAGCATAGACAGAGCCTCTGGAAACACCATATATTTT
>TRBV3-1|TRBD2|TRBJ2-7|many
CASSTRTSGEEYF
TGTGCCAGCAGCACCCGGACTAGCGGTGAAGAGTACTTC
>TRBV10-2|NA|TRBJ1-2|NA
CASSGGGPGGYTF
TGCGCCAGCAGTGGAGGCGGGCCGGGAGGCTACACCTTC
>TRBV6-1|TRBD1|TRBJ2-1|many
CASTRTGVYNEQFF
TGTGCCAGCACCCGGACAGGGGTATACAATGAGCAGTTCTTC
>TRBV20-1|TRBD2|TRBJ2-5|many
CSARKLAGVQRSSQETQYF
TGCAGTGCTAGGAAACTAGCGGGGGTACAGCGCTCCTCCCAAGAGACCCAGTACTTC
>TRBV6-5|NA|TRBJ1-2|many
CASRQGDYGYTF
TGTGCCAGCAGACAGGGCGACTATGGCTACACCTTC
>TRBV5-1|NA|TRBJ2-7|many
CASGYQGGLEQYF
TGCGCCAGCGGCTATCAAGGAGGGCTGGAGCAGTACTTC
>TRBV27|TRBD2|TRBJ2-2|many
CASSFKPSGGAFLNGELFF
TGTGCCAGCAGTTTCAAGCCCAGCGGGGGGGCGTTTTTGAACGGGGAGCTGTTTTTT
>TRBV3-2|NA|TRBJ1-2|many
CASSQDRGPVGYGYTF
TGTGCCAGCAGCCAAGATCGGGGCCCCGTGGGCTATGGCTACACCTTC
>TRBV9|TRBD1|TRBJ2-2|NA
CASSVKGQGNTGELFF
TGTGCCAGCAGCGTCAAGGGACAGGGCAACACCGGGGAGCTGTTTTTT
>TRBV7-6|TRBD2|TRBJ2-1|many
CASSLGTSGDGEQFF
TGTGCCAGCAGCTTAGGGACTAGCGGGGACGGCGAGCAGTTCTTC
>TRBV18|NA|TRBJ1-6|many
CASSVSEQKYNSPLHF
TGTGCCAGCTCAGTCTCTGAACAGAAATATAATTCACCCCTCCACTTT
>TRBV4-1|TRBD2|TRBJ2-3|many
CASSQVAGGLTDTQYF
TGCGCCAGCAGCCAAGTGGCGGGGGGGCTCACAGATACGCAGTATTTT
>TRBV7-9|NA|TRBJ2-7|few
CASSPIGGSSYEQYF
TGTGCCAGCAGCCCAATCGGAGGATCCTCCTACGAGCAGTACTTC
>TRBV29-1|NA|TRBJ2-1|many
CSVEDRVSYNEQFF
TGCAGCGTTGAAGATCGTGTCAGTTACAATGAGCAGTTCTTC
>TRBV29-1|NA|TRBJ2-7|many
CSVADGTYEQYF
TGCAGCGTTGCAGACGGAACCTACGAGCAGTACTTC
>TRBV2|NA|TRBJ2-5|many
CASVSQVDQETQYF
TGTGCCAGCGTTTCGCAGGTGGATCAAGAGACCCAGTACTTC
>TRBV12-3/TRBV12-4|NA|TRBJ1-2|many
CASSSGTAYINYGYTF
TGTGCCAGCAGTTCCGGGACGGCCTATATTAACTATGGCTACACCTTC
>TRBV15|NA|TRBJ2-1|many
CATSSGGIDEQFF
TGTGCCACCAGCAGTGGGGGTATCGATGAGCAGTTCTTC
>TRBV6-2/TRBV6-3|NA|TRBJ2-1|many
CASGPGLAYNEQFF
TGTGCCAGCGGGCCGGGACTTGCCTACAATGAGCAGTTCTTC
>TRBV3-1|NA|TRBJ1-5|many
CASSQGADQPQHF
TGTGCCAGCAGCCAAGGGGCAGATCAGCCCCAGCATTTT
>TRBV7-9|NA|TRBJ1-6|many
CASSLYAGQGGSNSPLHF
TGTGCCAGCAGCTTATACGCGGGGCAAGGGGGGAGTAATTCACCCCTCCACTTT
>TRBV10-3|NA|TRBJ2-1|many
CAISENIGQHNQFF
TGTGCCATCAGTGAGAATATCGGACAGCATAATCAGTTCTTC
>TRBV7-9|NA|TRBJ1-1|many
CASSSLGANTEAFF
TGTGCCAGCAGCTCTTTGGGCGCAAACACTGAAGCTTTCTTT
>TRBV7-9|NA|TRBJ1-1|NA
CAGRRPVQNTEAFF
TGTGCCGGCAGAAGACCGGTGCAAAACACTGAAGCTTTCTTT
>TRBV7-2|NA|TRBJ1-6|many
CASSFTLHF
TGTGCCAGCAGCTTTACCCTCCACTTT
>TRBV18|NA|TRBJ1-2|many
CASSPLKAYGYTF
TGTGCCAGCTCACCACTGAAGGCCTATGGCTACACCTTC